Below are 6 T cell receptor beta chains sequenced from a single sample in a study of metastatic and nonmetastatic thyroid tumors. TCRdb re-called clones from the PCR reads using MiXCR. The profile covers about 23,000 clones, with roughly a quarter appearing a single time and approximately 5.4% taken by the ten largest. No patient received treatment before thyroid surgery. What was sequenced was tumor tissue. The receptors here all came from a female donor with papillary thyroid cancer or a benign thyroid nodule (not recorded which). Some clones in this sample may be carry-over from other donors' samples.

This rearrangement joins TRBV5-1 to TRBJ1-6; D is perhaps TRBD1 (5 bases). The germline gives CDR1 SGHRS, CDR2 YFSETQ. V dropped 0 bases and J dropped 7 bases, with 11 bases sitting between them. The CDR3 runs 15 residues. CDR3 residues: CASSLAGATNSPLHF. The CDR3 nucleotides read TGCGCCAGCAGCTTGGCTGGGGCGACCAATTCACCCCTCCACTTT. The full variable domain, completed using reference TRBV5-1 and TRBJ1-6, is KAGVTQTPRYLIKTRGQQVTLSCSPISGHRSVSWYQQTPGQGLQFLFEYFSETQRNKGNFPGRFSGRQFSNSRSEMNVSTLELGDSALYLCASSLAGATNSPLHFGNGTRLTVT.

This clone was observed a few times. The chain joins TRBV27 to TRBJ2-3, with D hard to call. Germline CDR1 and CDR2: MNHEY and SMNVEV (reference sequence). The CDR3 totals 15 residues. V was clipped by 6 bases and J by 3 bases, with 16 bases between them. DNA of the CDR3: TGTGCCAGCAGCCTAAGGGCAGTGCGTACAGATACGCAGTATTTT. The encoded protein is CASSLRAVRTDTQYF.

In regard to this clone: A much larger clone lies one base from this, so it may be a read error. The chain links TRBV5-4 to TRBJ1-5, with a weak D call TRBD1 (5 bases). Germline lookup yields CDR1 SGHNT and CDR2 YYREEE (reference sequence). The CDR3 length is 14 residues. CDR3 in amino acids: CASSLGGAGQPKHF. Written as DNA, the CDR3 is TGTGCCAGCAGCCTTGGAGGGGCAGGTCAGCCCAAGCATTTT. Supplemented by reference TRBV5-4 and TRBJ1-5, the full variable domain reads ETGVTQSPTHLIKTRGQQVTLRCSSQSGHNTVSWYQQALGQGPQFIFQYYREEENGRGNFPPRFSGLQFPNYSSELNVNALELDDSALYLCASSLGGAGQPKHFGDGTRLSIL.

The rearrangement uses TRBV11-1 and TRBJ1-1; 7 nucleotides match TRBD1. Unmatched junction bases numbered 1, after V lost 3 bases and J lost 3 bases. The CDR3 consists of 13 residues. Per the germline V gene, CDR1 is SGHAT and CDR2 is FQDESV (reference sequence). DNA for the CDR3: TGTGCCAGCAGCTTTACAGGGGACACTGAAGCTTTCTTT. This gives the protein CASSFTGDTEAFF. The full variable domain, in which reference TRBV11-1 and TRBJ1-1 provide the parts outside the CDR3, is EAEVAQSPRYKITEKSQAVAFWCDPISGHATLYWYRQILGQGPELLVQFQDESVVDDSQLPKDRFSAERLKGVDSTLKIQPAELGDSAMYLCASSFTGDTEAFFGQGTRLTVV.

By its share, this clone is medium-sized. The chain uses TRBV7-2 and TRBJ2-1; 9 positions agree with TRBD2. Per the germline V gene, CDR1 is SGHTA and CDR2 is FQGNSA. CDR3 length equals 17 residues. J gave up 7 bases and V 0 bases, and 10 bases lay outside the gene matches. Here the CDR3 reads CASSLASHSSGVNEQFF. The CDR3 nucleotides read TGTGCCAGCAGCTTAGCGTCCCACTCTAGCGGGGTGAATGAGCAGTTCTTC.

This clone appeared once. This chain connects TRBV5-5 to TRBJ2-7; TRBD2 aligns across 10 bases. The junction had 4 bases not matched to a gene; V was cut back by 2 bases and J by 2 bases. The CDR3 contains 15 residues. Germline V gives CDR1 SGHKS, CDR2 YYEKEE (reference sequence). The CDR3 region has the DNA TGTGCCAGCAGCTTACCTAGCGGGGGAACCTACGAGCAGTACTTC. This codes for CASSLPSGGTYEQYF.